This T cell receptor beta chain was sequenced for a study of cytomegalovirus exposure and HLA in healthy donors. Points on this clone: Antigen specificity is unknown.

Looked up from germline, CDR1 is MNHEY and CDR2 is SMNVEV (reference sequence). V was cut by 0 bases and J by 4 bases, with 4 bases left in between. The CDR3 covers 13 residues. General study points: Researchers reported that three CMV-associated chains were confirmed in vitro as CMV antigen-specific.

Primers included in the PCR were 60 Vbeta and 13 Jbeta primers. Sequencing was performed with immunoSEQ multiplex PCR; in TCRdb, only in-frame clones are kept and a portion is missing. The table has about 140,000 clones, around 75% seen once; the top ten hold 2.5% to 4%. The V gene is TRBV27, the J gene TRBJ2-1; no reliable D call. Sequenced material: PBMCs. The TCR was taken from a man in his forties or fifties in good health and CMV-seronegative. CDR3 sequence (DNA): TGTGCCAGCAGTTTATCGAGATACAATGAGCAGTTCTTC. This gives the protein CASSLSRYNEQFF.